The clone carrying this TCR beta chain was counted ten times or more. The antigen is unknown. This specimen comes from a study of molecular identifiers for immune sequencing clone quantification. Bulk TCR libraries used previously described methods and listed TCR primers. From the PCR reads, TCRdb called clonotypes with MiXCR, one entry per CDR3 protein. The sample has roughly 630,000 distinct CDR3 sequences; roughly 25% are singletons. Broader study findings: Underestimated sizes of highly expanded clones could result from identical TCR molecules that share a barcode.

Germline CDR1 and CDR2: SGHAT and FQNNGV. Trimming at V came to 5 bases and at J to 3 bases, leaving 7 bases not matched to a gene. CDR3 length equals 15 residues. Sequenced sample: naive CD8+ T cells from blood, with Jurkat cell RNA spiked in. The subset: FACS-sorted CD8+CD4-CCR7+CD45RA+ naive T cells. The chain recombines TRBV11-2 with TRBJ2-5, with 9 bases matching TRBD2. The sequence was collected from a human donor in good health. Some libraries in this study had Jurkat cell RNA spiked in. CDR3 sequence (DNA): TGTGCCAGCAGCGATAGCGGGGGATTGAAAGAGACCCAGTACTTC. Translation gives CASSDSGGLKETQYF.